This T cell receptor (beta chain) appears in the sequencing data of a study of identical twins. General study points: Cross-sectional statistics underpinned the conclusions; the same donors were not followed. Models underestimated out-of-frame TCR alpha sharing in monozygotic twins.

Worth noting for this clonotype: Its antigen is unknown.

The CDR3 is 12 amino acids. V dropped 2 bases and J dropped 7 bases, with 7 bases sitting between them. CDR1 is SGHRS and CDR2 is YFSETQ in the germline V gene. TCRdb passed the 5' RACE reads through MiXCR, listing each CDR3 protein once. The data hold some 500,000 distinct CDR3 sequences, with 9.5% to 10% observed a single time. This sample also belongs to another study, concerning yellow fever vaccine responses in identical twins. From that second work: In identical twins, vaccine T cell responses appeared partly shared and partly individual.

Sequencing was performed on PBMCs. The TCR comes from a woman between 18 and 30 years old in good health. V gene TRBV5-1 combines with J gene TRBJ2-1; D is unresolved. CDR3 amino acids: CASSLIENEQFF. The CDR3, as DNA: TGCGCCAGCAGCTTAATAGAGAATGAGCAGTTCTTC.